The rows below give T cell receptor beta chains drawn from one sample of a study of blood T cell repertoires in COVID-19. This table comes from immunoSEQ multiplex PCR, and its TCRdb copy is limited to in-frame clones, with some not included. This sample yields roughly 250,000 clones, of which about 70% are seen a single time; around 3.4% belongs to the top ten. Sequencing used peripheral blood. These receptors came from a woman aged 80 or over with acute or convalescent COVID-19. CDR3s include the opening cysteine and the closing phenylalanine or tryptophan. Fields, in order: V gene, clone size, J gene, D gene, CDR3 DNA, CDR3 protein. A D gene is named only where the DNA matches it firmly. Clone size appears in some rows only: once, few, many, or a class for an expanded clone.

V gene: TRBV5-8
clone size: few
J gene: TRBJ1-4
D gene: TRBD1
CDR3 DNA: TGTGCCAGCAGCAGGGGACAGGGGTATGAAAAACTGTTTTTT
CDR3 protein: CASSRGQGYEKLFF

V gene: TRBV4-2
clone size: few
J gene: TRBJ1-2
D gene: -
CDR3 DNA: TGTGCCAGCAGCGGGGACAAAACTAACTATGGCTACACCTTC
CDR3 protein: CASSGDKTNYGYTF

V gene: TRBV24-1
clone size: -
J gene: TRBJ1-3
D gene: -
CDR3 DNA: TGTGCCACCAGTGATTTAGGAGTATCGTCCTCTGGAAACACCATATATTTT
CDR3 protein: CATSDLGVSSSGNTIYF

V gene: TRBV29-1
clone size: -
J gene: TRBJ2-1
D gene: TRBD1
CDR3 DNA: TGCAGCGTTGCGCGAGACAGGGCGGTCTACAATGAGCAGTTCTTC
CDR3 protein: CSVARDRAVYNEQFF

V gene: TRBV6-2/TRBV6-3
clone size: -
J gene: TRBJ2-3
D gene: TRBD2
CDR3 DNA: TGTGCCAGCAGCACCTGGACTAGCGGGAGAACAGATACGCAGTATTTT
CDR3 protein: CASSTWTSGRTDTQYF

V gene: TRBV4-1
clone size: -
J gene: TRBJ1-2
D gene: TRBD1
CDR3 DNA: TGCGCCAGCAGCCAAGATCGGGACAGGGCGAACAACGCTAACTATGGCTACACCTTC
CDR3 protein: CASSQDRDRANNANYGYTF

V gene: TRBV6-2/TRBV6-3
clone size: -
J gene: TRBJ2-7
D gene: -
CDR3 DNA: TGTGCCAGCAGTTACTCCTATCCCAACTACGAGCAGTACTTC
CDR3 protein: CASSYSYPNYEQYF

V gene: TRBV12-5
clone size: -
J gene: TRBJ2-3
D gene: TRBD2
CDR3 DNA: TGTGCTAGTGGTTCCCCCCAGCGGGGGGGAGTCACAGATACGCAGTATTTT
CDR3 protein: CASGSPQRGGVTDTQYF

V gene: TRBV20-1
clone size: few
J gene: TRBJ2-2
D gene: -
CDR3 DNA: TGCAGTGCTAGTGGCGGGAAGGCCGGGGAGCTGTTTTTT
CDR3 protein: CSASGGKAGELFF

V gene: TRBV5-4
clone size: -
J gene: TRBJ1-3
D gene: -
CDR3 DNA: TGTGCCAGCAGCACGAAGAAACAGGGTCTTGGAAACACCATATATTTT
CDR3 protein: CASSTKKQGLGNTIYF

V gene: TRBV7-9
clone size: -
J gene: TRBJ2-1
D gene: TRBD1
CDR3 DNA: TGTGCCAGCAGCACATACAGGGGAACCTACAATGAGCAGTTCTTC
CDR3 protein: CASSTYRGTYNEQFF

V gene: TRBV7-9
clone size: -
J gene: TRBJ1-5
D gene: -
CDR3 DNA: TGTGCCAGCAGCTTGTCCCCATTCAGGGGACCGCATCAGCCCCAGCATTTT
CDR3 protein: CASSLSPFRGPHQPQHF

V gene: TRBV5-5
clone size: -
J gene: TRBJ2-1
D gene: TRBD1
CDR3 DNA: TGTGCCAGCAGTTCCTCCCCGGGACAGGGGACCCGGGAGCAGTTCTTC
CDR3 protein: CASSSSPGQGTREQFF

V gene: TRBV5-8
clone size: -
J gene: TRBJ2-5
D gene: TRBD1
CDR3 DNA: TGTGCCAGCAACCTCGACAGGGCACAAGAGACCCAGTACTTC
CDR3 protein: CASNLDRAQETQYF

V gene: TRBV5-4
clone size: -
J gene: TRBJ2-7
D gene: TRBD1
CDR3 DNA: TGTGCCAGCAGCTTGGTACGACAGGGGATGCAGTACTTC
CDR3 protein: CASSLVRQGMQYF

V gene: TRBV4-1
clone size: few
J gene: TRBJ1-1
D gene: -
CDR3 DNA: TGCGCCAGCAGCCAAGATCTGAACAGGGCCCACACTGAAGCTTTCTTT
CDR3 protein: CASSQDLNRAHTEAFF

V gene: TRBV6-2/TRBV6-3
clone size: once
J gene: TRBJ2-5
D gene: -
CDR3 DNA: TGTGCCAGCAGTTACTCCGTAGGGGACCAAGAGACCCAGTACTTC
CDR3 protein: CASSYSVGDQETQYF

V gene: TRBV5-1
clone size: -
J gene: TRBJ1-1
D gene: TRBD1
CDR3 DNA: TGCGCCAGCAGTTACGGGACAGGGGGCGCGTCCACTGAAGCTTTCTTT
CDR3 protein: CASSYGTGGASTEAFF

V gene: TRBV7-9
clone size: -
J gene: TRBJ1-3
D gene: -
CDR3 DNA: TGTGCCAGCAGCTTAGCCAACTCTGGAAACACCATATATTTT
CDR3 protein: CASSLANSGNTIYF

V gene: TRBV4-1
clone size: few
J gene: TRBJ1-6
D gene: -
CDR3 DNA: TGCGCCAGCAGCCAAGAACCCCGCCCACAGTCCCTCCACTTT
CDR3 protein: CASSQEPRPQSLHF

V gene: TRBV6-1
clone size: few
J gene: TRBJ2-5
D gene: TRBD2
CDR3 DNA: TGTGCCAGCAGTGAAGCCGTGTCGGGAGGGCCCTCGCGAGAGACCCAGTACTTC
CDR3 protein: CASSEAVSGGPSRETQYF

V gene: TRBV29-1
clone size: -
J gene: TRBJ1-1
D gene: -
CDR3 DNA: TGCAGCGCCTGGGGGGAGGGGTACACTGAAGCTTTCTTT
CDR3 protein: CSAWGEGYTEAFF

V gene: TRBV27
clone size: -
J gene: TRBJ2-1
D gene: -
CDR3 DNA: TGTGCCAGCAGAGGCGGCTACAATGAGCAGTTCTTC
CDR3 protein: CASRGGYNEQFF

V gene: TRBV6-2/TRBV6-3
clone size: -
J gene: TRBJ1-1
D gene: -
CDR3 DNA: TGTGCCAGCAGTTACGGTGGCAGGGAAACCACTGAAGCTTTCTTT
CDR3 protein: CASSYGGRETTEAFF

V gene: TRBV14
clone size: -
J gene: TRBJ2-1
D gene: -
CDR3 DNA: TGTGCCAGCAGCCATTTCTTGAAGCTCACTAGCAGACGGAATGAGCAGTTCTTC
CDR3 protein: CASSHFLKLTSRRNEQFF

V gene: TRBV6-5
clone size: few
J gene: TRBJ1-4
D gene: -
CDR3 DNA: TGTGCCAGCAGTTCCGGGGTAGGCCATAATGAAAAACTGTTTTTT
CDR3 protein: CASSSGVGHNEKLFF

V gene: TRBV6-6
clone size: -
J gene: TRBJ1-5
D gene: TRBD1
CDR3 DNA: TGTGCCAGCAGGCGACAGGGGAGTAGTTATAGCAATCAGCCCCAGCATTTT
CDR3 protein: CASRRQGSSYSNQPQHF

V gene: TRBV7-8
clone size: -
J gene: TRBJ2-5
D gene: -
CDR3 DNA: TGTGCCAGCAGCCCTGCTGGTAGGAGCGTTATAAGAAAAGAGACCCAGTACTTC
CDR3 protein: CASSPAGRSVIRKETQYF

V gene: TRBV12-3/TRBV12-4
clone size: -
J gene: TRBJ2-2
D gene: -
CDR3 DNA: TGTGCCAGCAGGAAGACTAGGGCTGGGGAGCTGTTTTTT
CDR3 protein: CASRKTRAGELFF

V gene: TRBV6-5
clone size: once
J gene: TRBJ2-1
D gene: TRBD1
CDR3 DNA: TGTGCCAGCAGCCAGACAGGGAGCTCCTACAATGAGCAGTTCTTC
CDR3 protein: CASSQTGSSYNEQFF

V gene: TRBV5-1
clone size: -
J gene: TRBJ2-1
D gene: -
CDR3 DNA: TGCGCCAGCAGCTTTGGAGGGAGCGAAGATGAGCAGTTCTTC
CDR3 protein: CASSFGGSEDEQFF

V gene: TRBV7-9
clone size: -
J gene: TRBJ2-2
D gene: TRBD2
CDR3 DNA: TGTGCCAGCAGCATCTCGGGACTAGCGGGGGTGCCCGGGGAGCTGTTTTTT
CDR3 protein: CASSISGLAGVPGELFF

V gene: TRBV3-1/TRBV3-2
clone size: few
J gene: TRBJ1-5
D gene: -
CDR3 DNA: TGTGCCAGCAGCCAAGATAGTAAGGGGGGGCAGCCCCAGCATTTT
CDR3 protein: CASSQDSKGGQPQHF

V gene: TRBV29-1
clone size: -
J gene: TRBJ2-1
D gene: -
CDR3 DNA: TGCAGCGTTGAACAGGGTGATTTGCATGAGCAGTTCTTC
CDR3 protein: CSVEQGDLHEQFF

V gene: TRBV10-1
clone size: -
J gene: TRBJ1-5
D gene: -
CDR3 DNA: TGCGCCGGGCCCGAACTCGGACATCGCAATCAGCCCCAGCATTTT
CDR3 protein: CAGPELGHRNQPQHF

V gene: TRBV7-2
clone size: -
J gene: TRBJ2-1
D gene: TRBD2
CDR3 DNA: TGTGCCAGCAGCGTAACTAGCGGGAGGACAATCGAGCAGTTCTTC
CDR3 protein: CASSVTSGRTIEQFF

V gene: TRBV7-2
clone size: -
J gene: TRBJ2-5
D gene: TRBD2
CDR3 DNA: TGTGCCAGCAGCGCCTGGCGGACTAGCGGACTCCCGGAGACCCAGTACTTC
CDR3 protein: CASSAWRTSGLPETQYF

V gene: TRBV9
clone size: -
J gene: TRBJ2-1
D gene: -
CDR3 DNA: TGTGCCAGCAGTTTACAGGGCAGCTCCTACAATGAGCAGTTCTTC
CDR3 protein: CASSLQGSSYNEQFF

V gene: TRBV18
clone size: -
J gene: TRBJ1-1
D gene: TRBD1
CDR3 DNA: TGTGCCAGCTCACCGACAGGGGGATATGGCATGAACACTGAAGCTTTCTTT
CDR3 protein: CASSPTGGYGMNTEAFF

V gene: TRBV3-1/TRBV3-2
clone size: few
J gene: TRBJ1-1
D gene: TRBD1
CDR3 DNA: TGTGCCAGCAGCCAAGCGGACAGGGAGGCCGAAGCTTTCTTT
CDR3 protein: CASSQADREAEAFF

V gene: TRBV6-6
clone size: -
J gene: TRBJ2-2
D gene: -
CDR3 DNA: TGTGCCAGCAGCAACCGGGACACCCTTAACACCGGGGAGCTGTTTTTT
CDR3 protein: CASSNRDTLNTGELFF

V gene: TRBV15
clone size: once
J gene: TRBJ1-2
D gene: TRBD1
CDR3 DNA: TGTGCCACCAGCAGTCAGGGGGCCTATGGCTACACCTTC
CDR3 protein: CATSSQGAYGYTF

V gene: TRBV2
clone size: once
J gene: TRBJ1-6
D gene: TRBD1
CDR3 DNA: TGTGCCAGCGGGAGACAGGGAATATATAATTCACCCCTCCACTTT
CDR3 protein: CASGRQGIYNSPLHF

V gene: TRBV29-1
clone size: -
J gene: TRBJ1-3
D gene: -
CDR3 DNA: TGCAGCGTTGGCCCCAGGGCTGGAAACACCATATATTTT
CDR3 protein: CSVGPRAGNTIYF

V gene: TRBV15
clone size: once
J gene: TRBJ2-7
D gene: -
CDR3 DNA: TGTGCCACCAGCAGAGTTCCTCAGGGGCACCTCTACGAGCAGTACTTC
CDR3 protein: CATSRVPQGHLYEQYF

V gene: TRBV29-1
clone size: few
J gene: TRBJ1-2
D gene: -
CDR3 DNA: TGCAGCGTTGGTGCAGGGCAAGGGTATGGCTACACCTTC
CDR3 protein: CSVGAGQGYGYTF

V gene: TRBV6-5
clone size: -
J gene: TRBJ1-2
D gene: -
CDR3 DNA: TGTGCCACCACGGCAGGGGAAGTCTATGGCTACACCTTC
CDR3 protein: CATTAGEVYGYTF

V gene: TRBV5-3
clone size: once
J gene: TRBJ1-1
D gene: -
CDR3 DNA: TGTGCCAGAAGCTTGTCAGGCCTTTACACTGAAGCTTTCTTT
CDR3 protein: CARSLSGLYTEAFF

V gene: TRBV5-1
clone size: once
J gene: TRBJ2-7
D gene: TRBD1
CDR3 DNA: TGCGCCAGCAGCTCGAAACCGACAGGGCCTCAAGTCGGCGAGCAGTACTTC
CDR3 protein: CASSSKPTGPQVGEQYF

V gene: TRBV4-1
clone size: -
J gene: TRBJ2-5
D gene: -
CDR3 DNA: TGCGCCAGCAGCCAAGTCATGGGGCTGTGGGAGACCCAGTACTTC
CDR3 protein: CASSQVMGLWETQYF

V gene: TRBV19
clone size: -
J gene: TRBJ2-3
D gene: -
CDR3 DNA: TGTGCCAGTAGTGGCCAGGGGCGGGCAGATACGCAGTATTTT
CDR3 protein: CASSGQGRADTQYF

V gene: TRBV24-1
clone size: -
J gene: TRBJ2-2
D gene: -
CDR3 DNA: TGTGCCACCAGTCTGGGGGCCGGCACCGGGGAGCTGTTTTTT
CDR3 protein: CATSLGAGTGELFF

V gene: TRBV5-1
clone size: -
J gene: TRBJ2-3
D gene: -
CDR3 DNA: TGCGCCAGCAGCTTGGACAGGGTAGATACGCAGTATTTT
CDR3 protein: CASSLDRVDTQYF

V gene: TRBV5-4
clone size: -
J gene: TRBJ1-1
D gene: TRBD1
CDR3 DNA: TGTGCCAGCAGCTTTAACAGGGGCGGGACTGAAGCTTTCTTT
CDR3 protein: CASSFNRGGTEAFF

V gene: TRBV11-2
clone size: -
J gene: TRBJ1-2
D gene: TRBD1
CDR3 DNA: TGTGCCAGCAGCTTAGGTAAGGGGACAGGGCCTAACTATGGCTACACCTTC
CDR3 protein: CASSLGKGTGPNYGYTF

V gene: TRBV3-1/TRBV3-2
clone size: -
J gene: TRBJ1-3
D gene: -
CDR3 DNA: TGTGCCAGCAGCCAAGGCGGAGGGGTCGGAAACACCATATATTTT
CDR3 protein: CASSQGGGVGNTIYF

V gene: TRBV18
clone size: -
J gene: TRBJ2-7
D gene: TRBD2
CDR3 DNA: TGTGCCAGCTCACGTCGGGAGGGAACGTCCTACGAGCAGTACTTC
CDR3 protein: CASSRREGTSYEQYF

V gene: TRBV2
clone size: -
J gene: TRBJ2-7
D gene: -
CDR3 DNA: TGTGCCAGCAGTGAAGTTAAGGGGGTGAACGAGCAGTACTTC
CDR3 protein: CASSEVKGVNEQYF